At least ten counts were recorded for the clone carrying this T cell receptor (beta chain). Its specificity is not known. Germline CDR1 MNHNS, CDR2 SASEGT. V shed 1 base and J 7 bases; nucleotides not matched to a gene: 0. The CDR3 covers 13 residues. These data come from a study of T cell repertoires in cytomegalovirus infection. Study-wide context: Matching HLA type and CMV infection were both indicated by public TCR beta signatures. Whole-study results and caveats: Predominance within the ex vivo response was attributable to HLA-C-restricted CMV-specific TCR beta clonotypes.

TCRdb recomputed calls from the reads with MiXCR, one row per CDR3 protein. Of over 300,000 distinct CDR3 sequences listed, around a sixth are singletons. The chain recombines TRBV6-1 with TRBJ2-7, with 11 bases aligning to TRBD1. Sample: PBMCs. The clonotype originates from a human donor in good health (CMV status not recorded). Some clones in this sample may be carry-over from other donors' samples. CDR3 sequence (DNA): TGTGCCAGCAGTGAAGGGGACAGGGGGGAGCAGTACTTC. Translation: CASSEGDRGEQYF.